This TCR beta chain was captured by sequencing in a study of blood T cell repertoires in COVID-19. Unmatched junction bases numbered 9, after V lost 9 bases and J lost 1 base. The germline V gene has CDR1 KGHDR and CDR2 SFDVKD. This CDR3 has 16 residues. In the original workflow: Reference gene primers were amplified, and this amplification served to estimate nucleated cell counts. The assay was immunoSEQ multiplex PCR, and TCRdb's table has in-frame clones only and misses some. That table supplies the V and J calls and clone size; D and trimming were determined from the DNA. The sample gives over 250,000 clones, about 91% of which show up once; roughly 2.7% is in the top ten.

The TCR was taken from a person aged 18-35 years with COVID-19, enrolled during active disease. J is TRBJ2-3 and V is TRBV24-1; 10 positions match TRBD2. The sequenced material came from peripheral blood. The CDR3 here is CATASGRSLGTDTQYF. The CDR3 coding sequence is TGTGCCACCGCTAGCGGGAGATCTTTGGGCACAGATACGCAGTATTTT.